One and the same sample provided the 29 T cell receptor beta chains below, sequenced in a study of blood T cell repertoires in COVID-19. TCRdb keeps only in-frame clones here, not all; method: immunoSEQ multiplex PCR. Seen here are some 200,000 clones, 80% to 85% observed once, and the top ten hold 6% to 7%. Sequencing was done on a sample of peripheral blood. These receptors were collected from a woman aged 35 to 49 with acute or convalescent COVID-19.

The chain carries TRBV30 and TRBJ2-7, with 7 nucleotides matching TRBD1. CDR1 and CDR2 from the germline V gene are GTSNPN and SVGIG (reference sequence). The CDR3 consists of 13 residues. V lost 5 bases and J lost 3; bases outside the gene matches: 7. In DNA, the CDR3 is TGTGCCTGGGACAGGGAGAGTCGCTACGAGCAGTACTTC. As protein: CAWDRESRYEQYF.

V and J are TRBV11-1 and TRBJ2-1, with TRBD2 identical over 10 bases. Germline CDR1 and CDR2: SGHAT and FQDESV (reference sequence). This CDR3 is 16 amino acids long. V lost 1 base, J lost 4 bases, and 4 bases stayed unmatched. The CDR3 DNA sequence: TGTGCCAGCAGCTTAGACAGGACTAGCGGTTACAATGAGCAGTTCTTC. The encoded protein is CASSLDRTSGYNEQFF. Combining the CDR3 with reference TRBV11-1 and TRBJ2-1 gives the whole variable domain EAEVAQSPRYKITEKSQAVAFWCDPISGHATLYWYRQILGQGPELLVQFQDESVVDDSQLPKDRFSAERLKGVDSTLKIQPAELGDSAMYLCASSLDRTSGYNEQFFGPGTRLTVL.

The chain uses TRBV24-1 and TRBJ1-4; a weak D match, TRBD1 (6 bases). V lost 3 bases and J lost 7, with 14 bases in between. The CDR3 runs to 15 residues. Germline lookup yields CDR1 KGHDR and CDR2 SFDVKD. CDR3 residues: CATSDGSQGTEKLFF. CDR3 DNA sequence: TGTGCCACCAGTGATGGTAGTCAGGGGACTGAAAAACTGTTTTTT.

The rearrangement links TRBV3-1 (or the pseudogene TRBV3-2) to TRBJ2-2; D call uncertain. The length of the CDR3 is 13 residues. V was clipped by 4 bases and J by 2 bases, with 5 bases between them. Germline V gives CDR1 LGHDT, CDR2 YNNKEL (reference sequence). The CDR3 DNA sequence: TGTGCCAGCAGCCCCCTTAACACCGGGGAGCTGTTTTTT. This gives the protein CASSPLNTGELFF.

The V and J genes are TRBV28 and TRBJ1-5; D is undetermined. The CDR3 is 12 residues long. Germline CDR1 reads MDHEN; CDR2 reads SYDVKM. Trimming took 1 base from V and 7 from J, leaving 5 bases between them. The CDR3 reads CASSLLLQPQHF. DNA of the CDR3: TGTGCCAGCAGTTTATTATTACAGCCCCAGCATTTT. The variable domain in full, completed from reference TRBV28 and TRBJ1-5, reads DVKVTQSSRYLVKRTGEKVFLECVQDMDHENMFWYRQDPGLGLRLIYFSYDVKMKEKGDIPEGYSVSREKKERFSLILESASTNQTSMYLCASSLLLQPQHFGDGTRLSIL.

This clone was picked up one time. The chain is built from TRBV18 and TRBJ2-1; 11 nucleotides agree with TRBD2. The CDR3 runs to 16 residues. Per germline, CDR1 KGHSH and CDR2 LQKENI. V was pared by 3 bases and J by 6 bases, with 7 bases of the junction left unmatched. In DNA, the CDR3 is TGTGCCAGCTCACCGCTTAGCGGGAGGGCGGGCAATGAGCAGTTCTTC. Protein sequence: CASSPLSGRAGNEQFF. The full variable domain, with the rest looked up from reference TRBV18 and TRBJ2-1, is NAGVMQNPRHLVRRRGQEARLRCSPMKGHSHVYWYRQLPEEGLKFMVYLQKENIIDESGMPKERFSAEFPKEGPSILRIQQVVRGDSAAYFCASSPLSGRAGNEQFFGPGTRLTVL.

This chain uses TRBV4-1 with TRBJ2-5; perhaps TRBD1 as D (7 bases). Trimming stripped 0 bases from V and 2 bases from J, with 10 bases between. Germline assignment: CDR1 MGHRA and CDR2 YSYEKL. The CDR3 has 15 residues. CDR3 nucleotides: TGCGCCAGCAGCCAAGAGGGGGGACAGCAAGAGACCCAGTACTTC. Protein: CASSQEGGQQETQYF.

This clone was seen more than once but under ten times. V and J are TRBV7-8 and TRBJ1-5; TRBD1 aligns across 7 bases. The trim removed 0 bases at V and 4 bases at J, leaving 9 bases unmatched. There are 17 residues in the CDR3. Germline assignment: CDR1 SGHVS and CDR2 FQNEAQ. The CDR3 region has the DNA TGTGCCAGCAGCTTAGCGGTAGGAGACAGGGTTAATCAGCCCCAGCATTTT. Its protein product is CASSLAVGDRVNQPQHF.

The chain is built from TRBV3-1 (or the pseudogene TRBV3-2) and TRBJ2-1; 7 positions agree with TRBD1. After removal of 1 base from V and 1 base from J, the junction contained 4 bases not matched to a gene. CDR3 length: 16 residues. Germline loops: CDR1 LGHDT, CDR2 YNNKEL (reference sequence). The CDR3 sequence: CASSQAGTASYNEQFF. The CDR3 DNA is TGTGCCAGCAGCCAAGCTGGGACAGCTTCCTACAATGAGCAGTTCTTC.

In this sample, this clone turned up a few times. The rearrangement joins TRBV10-3 to TRBJ1-6; 8 bases are shared with TRBD1. CDR1 is ENHRY, CDR2 SYGVKD, per germline. With 4 bases clipped from V and 5 bases from J, the junction kept 1 base outside the gene matches. The CDR3 contains 14 residues. CDR3 nucleotide sequence: TGTGCCATCAGTGCGGACAGGGATAATTCACCCCTCCACTTT. As protein: CAISADRDNSPLHF.

The chain combines TRBV27 with TRBJ2-2; D perhaps matches TRBD1 (6 bases). Trimming took off 5 bases at V and 0 bases at J, with 16 bases between the two ends. Germline lookup yields CDR1 MNHEY and CDR2 SMNVEV (reference sequence). The CDR3 has 17 amino acids. The chain's CDR3 is CASSIRVQGTNTGELFF. DNA of the CDR3: TGTGCCAGCAGTATTAGGGTACAGGGTACGAACACCGGGGAGCTGTTTTTT.

This sequence joins TRBV7-2 and TRBJ1-2, with D possibly TRBD1 on 5 matching bases. CDR1 and CDR2 (germline): SGHTA, FQGNSA. The germline V and J ends were trimmed by 3 bases and 4 bases, with 15 bases remaining between them. This CDR3 has 15 amino acids. CDR3 in amino acids: CASSFKGDSSYGYTF. The CDR3 nucleotides read TGTGCCAGCAGCTTCAAAGGGGATTCCTCCTATGGCTACACCTTC.

The chain recombines TRBV7-2 with TRBJ2-3, with 7 bases fitting TRBD1. The germline V gene encodes CDR1 SGHTA and CDR2 FQGNSA. The V and J ends lost 2 bases and 9 bases, in that order; junction bases with no gene match: 11. The CDR3 has 15 amino acids. CDR3 amino acids: CASSLRGGEDGTQYF. CDR3 nucleotides: TGTGCCAGCAGCTTAAGAGGGGGCGAGGACGGAACGCAGTATTTT.

The chain couples TRBV6-1 to TRBJ1-4; 7 bases map to TRBD1. CDR3 size: 17 residues. Germline loops: CDR1 MNHNS, CDR2 SASEGT. V gave up 1 base and J gave up 4 bases; unmatched junction bases: 9. The CDR3 DNA reads TGTGCCAGCAGTGAAGGAGCCGGGACAGCAAGTAATGAAAAACTGTTTTTT. Protein sequence: CASSEGAGTASNEKLFF.

The rearrangement joins TRBV2 to TRBJ1-4; possible D gene TRBD1, 6 bases. Trimming shortened V by 7 bases and J by 5 bases, and 11 bases separated the two germline ends. Germline CDR1 is SNHLY and CDR2 is FYNNEI. CDR3 length: 13 residues. CDR3 sequence reads: CASTGQKNEKLFF. In DNA, the CDR3 is TGTGCCAGCACAGGACAGAAAAATGAAAAACTGTTTTTT.

This clone has more than one count but fewer than ten. The chain recombines TRBV11-3 with TRBJ1-1, with a weak D call TRBD1 (6 bases). The length of the CDR3 is 14 residues. Germline V lookup: CDR1 SGHNT, CDR2 YENEEA. V shed 1 base and J shed 6 bases, with 12 bases lying between them. The CDR3 protein is CASSLGGQASEAFF. As DNA, the CDR3 is TGTGCCAGCAGCTTAGGGGGGCAAGCCTCTGAAGCTTTCTTT.

The V and J genes are TRBV27 and TRBJ2-7; TRBD1 matches at 7 bases. Germline V gene data show CDR1 as MNHEY and CDR2 as SMNVEV (reference sequence). V shed 7 bases and J 3 bases; nucleotides not matched to a gene: 6. The CDR3 sequence is 13 residues long. CDR3 coding DNA: TGTGCCAGCAAACCATGGGACAGCTACGAGCAGTACTTC. It encodes CASKPWDSYEQYF.

The rearrangement joins TRBV19 to TRBJ1-1, with D possibly TRBD1 on 5 matching bases. There are 14 residues in the CDR3. The V gene lost 5 bases and the J gene lost 3 bases, with 13 bases spanning the gap. Germline loops: CDR1 LNHDA, CDR2 SQIVND (reference sequence). The CDR3 reads CASSPREGYTEAFF. CDR3 in DNA: TGTGCCAGTAGTCCCAGGGAGGGGTACACTGAAGCTTTCTTT.

This sequence joins TRBV18 and TRBJ2-6; D is perhaps TRBD2 (6 bases). This CDR3 comprises 14 residues. The germline V and J ends were trimmed by 8 bases and 1 base, with 9 bases remaining between them. Germline CDR1 reads KGHSH; CDR2 reads LQKENI. CDR3 DNA sequence: TGTGCCAGCCGTGGGGGGTCTGGGGCCAACGTCCTGACTTTC. Protein: CASRGGSGANVLTF.

This clone has a single count. As DNA, the CDR3 is TGTGCCAGCAGCCCCCTCGCGTCGGGAACCAATGAGCAGTTCTTC. This gives the protein CASSPLASGTNEQFF. The chain links TRBV6-5 to TRBJ2-1; TRBD2 is a possible D gene (5 bases). This CDR3 contains 15 residues. Germline CDR1 reads MNHEY; CDR2 reads SVGAGI. Trimming pared 6 bases from V and 6 bases from J, leaving 18 bases between.

This sequence joins TRBV5-5 and TRBJ2-7, with TRBD1 matching over 9 bases. Germline lookup yields CDR1 SGHKS and CDR2 YYEKEE (reference sequence). The ends lost 0 bases at V and 1 base at J; junction bases unmatched: 8. The CDR3 consists of 17 residues. The CDR3 DNA reads TGTGCCAGCAGCTTGGAAAGGGGGACAGGGCTTTCCTACGAGCAGTACTTC. Its protein product is CASSLERGTGLSYEQYF.

Here the CDR3 reads CASSITAGGPSEQYF. DNA of the CDR3: TGTGCCAGTAGTATAACAGCGGGAGGGCCGAGCGAGCAGTACTTC. The chain recombines TRBV19 with TRBJ2-7, with 10 bases matching TRBD2. J gave up 6 bases and V 2 bases, and 7 bases lay outside the gene matches. The V gene's germline CDR1 is LNHDA and CDR2 SQIVND (reference sequence). The CDR3 has 15 amino acids.

This clone was counted between two and nine times. This sequence joins TRBV5-4 and TRBJ1-6, with D maybe TRBD1 (5 bases). The CDR3 runs 14 residues. The V gene lost 1 base and the J gene lost 7 bases, with 9 bases spanning the gap. The germline V gene has CDR1 SGHNT and CDR2 YYREEE (reference sequence). In nucleotides, the CDR3 is TGTGCCAGCAGCTTGAGGCAGGGCAATTCACCCCTCCACTTT. Translated, it gives CASSLRQGNSPLHF.

The J gene is TRBJ1-4, the V gene TRBV7-2; a possible D gene is TRBD1 (5 bases). Trimming stripped 1 base from V and 8 bases from J, with 11 bases between. The CDR3 is 14 amino acids. Germline lookup yields CDR1 SGHTA and CDR2 FQGNSA. CDR3 sequence reads: CASSLGQIDEKLFF. DNA for the CDR3: TGTGCCAGCAGCTTAGGACAGATTGACGAAAAACTGTTTTTT.

The chain has TRBV20-1 and TRBJ2-2, with D unclear. The CDR3 loop spans 14 amino acids. The ends were cut back, 3 bases at V and 1 base at J, with 9 bases in the middle. Germline V lookup: CDR1 DFQATT, CDR2 SNEGSKA (reference sequence). This CDR3 reads CSASSVGNTGELFF. The CDR3 DNA follows: TGCAGTGCTAGTTCGGTCGGGAACACCGGGGAGCTGTTTTTT.

This clone was seen at least ten times. The V call is TRBV11-2, the J call TRBJ2-3; D unclear. V was cut by 5 bases and J by 5 bases, with 5 bases left in between. The length of the CDR3 is 11 residues. Per the germline V gene, CDR1 is SGHAT and CDR2 is FQNNGV. The DNA of the CDR3 is TGTGCCAGCAGCGTCAGAGATACGCAGTATTTT. Its protein is CASSVRDTQYF.

The chain's CDR3 is CSVEEVRVRETQYF. The CDR3 DNA is TGCAGCGTTGAAGAGGTGAGGGTACGAGAGACCCAGTACTTC. The V call is TRBV29-1, the J call TRBJ2-5; D perhaps matches TRBD2 (5 bases). This CDR3 comprises 14 residues. Germline V gives CDR1 SQVTM, CDR2 ANQGSEA. V was cut by 0 bases and J by 4 bases, with 12 bases left in between.

This CDR3 reads CASGGGASYEQYF. CDR3 coding DNA: TGTGCCAGCGGAGGGGGCGCCTCCTACGAGCAGTACTTC. The chain combines TRBV18 with TRBJ2-7; TRBD1 might be the D (7 bases). Per germline, CDR1 KGHSH and CDR2 LQKENI. V was pared by 8 bases and J by 0 bases, with 11 bases between. There are 13 residues in the CDR3.

The chain employs TRBV24-1 and TRBJ2-1; TRBD2 agrees at 10 bases. This CDR3 is 18 amino acids long. The germline V gene encodes CDR1 KGHDR and CDR2 SFDVKD. V lost 2 bases, J lost 7 bases, and 13 bases stayed unmatched. CDR3 loop: CATSDSLPAGGPLNEQFF. In nucleotides, the CDR3 is TGTGCCACCAGTGATTCCCTCCCAGCGGGAGGGCCTCTTAATGAGCAGTTCTTC.